Following are 26 T cell receptor beta chains from one sample sequenced in a study of control samples from healthy donors and cancer patients. TCRdb keeps only in-frame clones here, not all; method: immunoSEQ multiplex PCR. The sample contains about 130,000 clones, 92% of which appear only once. Material for sequencing was blood. The origin of the receptors is a woman aged 45 to 65 in good health.

The rearrangement links TRBV6-5 to TRBJ1-4; no reliable D call. From germline, CDR1 is MNHEY and CDR2 SVGAGI. Trimming cost V 5 bases and J 10 bases, with 17 bases left between them. The CDR3 loop spans 14 amino acids. CDR3 region: CASSPRTPERKLFF. Here the CDR3 DNA reads TGTGCCAGCAGTCCAAGGACGCCAGAGCGAAAACTGTTTTTT.

The chain recombines TRBV18 with TRBJ2-1; the D is unclear. Germline CDR1 KGHSH, CDR2 LQKENI. The ends were cut back, 0 bases at V and 4 bases at J, with 7 bases in the middle. There are 14 residues in the CDR3. Here the CDR3 reads CASSPPVKYNEQFF. The CDR3 DNA reads TGTGCCAGCTCACCACCGGTCAAATACAATGAGCAGTTCTTC.

V and J are TRBV5-1 and TRBJ1-2; maybe TRBD1 (6 bases). V was cut by 0 bases and J by 7 bases, with 10 bases left in between. This CDR3 has 13 amino acids. The V gene's germline CDR1 is SGHRS and CDR2 YFSETQ. This CDR3 reads CASSLGTVFGYTF. In DNA form, the CDR3 reads TGCGCCAGCAGCTTGGGGACAGTTTTTGGCTACACCTTC.

The CDR3 loop reads CASSQGARGRETQYF. Here the CDR3 DNA reads TGCGCCAGCAGCCAAGGGGCCAGGGGGCGGGAGACCCAGTACTTC. The chain couples TRBV4-1 to TRBJ2-5; 8 nucleotides agree with TRBD1. This CDR3 has 15 amino acids. Trimming removed 1 base from V and 5 bases from J; junction bases left unmatched: 6. From germline, CDR1 is MGHRA and CDR2 YSYEKL.

A remark on this clone: One end of the junction is discordant with germline, which a read error may explain. V usage is TRBV2 and J usage is TRBJ2-7; D possibly corresponds to TRBD2 (5 bases). Germline CDR1 is SNHLY and CDR2 is FYNNEI. This CDR3 has 12 residues. The CDR3 reads CASSEAKTASLF. Written as DNA, the CDR3 is TGTGCCAGCAGTGAAGCGAAAACGGCTAGCCTCTTC.

The V gene is TRBV7-8, the J gene TRBJ1-1; D is ambiguous. CDR3 length equals 12 residues. Germline CDR1 is SGHVS and CDR2 is FQNEAQ. Trimming removed 3 bases from V and 0 bases from J, with 2 bases in between. The CDR3 DNA reads as TGTGCCAGCAGCTTCCTGAACACTGAAGCTTTCTTT. Protein: CASSFLNTEAFF.

This clone appeared a single time. V is TRBV5-1 and J is TRBJ2-1; possible D gene TRBD1, 6 bases. The ends were cut back, 4 bases at V and 10 bases at J, with 18 bases in the middle. The CDR3 has 14 residues. Germline-derived CDR1 and CDR2 are SGHRS and YFSETQ. The chain's CDR3 is CASSLGASFVEQFF. The DNA for the CDR3 is TGCGCCAGCAGCCTGGGGGCTAGCTTTGTCGAGCAGTTCTTC. The variable domain in full, with the rest retrieved from reference TRBV5-1 and TRBJ2-1, is KAGVTQTPRYLIKTRGQQVTLSCSPISGHRSVSWYQQTPGQGLQFLFEYFSETQRNKGNFPGRFSGRQFSNSRSEMNVSTLELGDSALYLCASSLGASFVEQFFGPGTRLTVL.

This clone showed up just once. This sequence joins TRBV6-5 and TRBJ2-7; D is unresolved. Germline loops: CDR1 MNHEY, CDR2 SVGAGI. Trimming took 6 bases from V and 1 from J, leaving 16 bases between them. The length of the CDR3 is 15 residues. The CDR3 DNA sequence: TGTGCCAGCAGGCGCCTGAGAGACCGATCCTACGAGCAGTACTTC. It codes for CASRRLRDRSYEQYF.

Only one count was recorded for this clone. V is TRBV25-1 and J is TRBJ2-7; maybe TRBD2 (5 bases). V dropped 6 bases and J dropped 0 bases, with 9 bases sitting between them. This CDR3 spans 13 amino acids. Germline assignment: CDR1 MGHDK and CDR2 SYGVNS. DNA for the CDR3: TGTGCCAGCAGGGGGAGAGGCTCCTACGAGCAGTACTTC. Its translation: CASRGRGSYEQYF.

V and J are TRBV10-2 and TRBJ1-5, with unresolved D. V shed 1 base and J shed 6 bases, with 4 bases lying between them. The CDR3 spans 12 residues. Germline loops: CDR1 WSHSY, CDR2 SAAADI. The CDR3 DNA reads as TGCGCCAGCAGTGAGTGGGGTCAGCCCCAGCATTTT. Translating gives CASSEWGQPQHF.

This chain joins TRBV5-1 and TRBJ2-1; D perhaps matches TRBD1 (5 bases). The V gene lost 0 bases and the J gene lost 7 bases, with 11 bases spanning the gap. The germline V gene has CDR1 SGHRS and CDR2 YFSETQ. This CDR3 region has 14 residues. This CDR3 is CASSLAQGSNEQFF. Written as DNA, the CDR3 is TGCGCCAGCAGCTTGGCGCAGGGTTCGAATGAGCAGTTCTTC.

Only one count was recorded for this clone. J is TRBJ1-1 and V is TRBV19; D is uncertain. The CDR3 is 12 residues long. The V end lost 1 base, the J end lost 6 bases, and 6 bases lay between the germline ends. From germline, CDR1 is LNHDA and CDR2 SQIVND (reference sequence). The CDR3 region has the DNA TGTGCCAGTAGTATAGGGGGAGCTGAAGCTTTCTTT. Protein product: CASSIGGAEAFF. The full variable domain, rest sourced from reference TRBV19 and TRBJ1-1, is DGGITQSPKYLFRKEGQNVTLSCEQNLNHDAMYWYRQDPGQGLRLIYYSQIVNDFQKGDIAEGYSVSREKKESFPLTVTSAQKNPTAFYLCASSIGGAEAFFGQGTRLTVV.

This clone was seen once. The DNA of the CDR3 is TGTGCCAGCAGCCGGGGCTACTACGAGCAGTACTTC. This sequence encodes CASSRGYYEQYF. The chain links TRBV28 to TRBJ2-7; D might be TRBD1 or TRBD2, each matching 5 bases. The V gene's germline CDR1 is MDHEN and CDR2 SYDVKM. CDR3 length equals 12 residues. Trimming removed 6 bases from V and 3 bases from J, with 9 bases in between.

This clone came up once. The gene calls are TRBV4-1 and TRBJ1-2; no clear D gene. CDR1 and CDR2 from the germline V gene are MGHRA and YSYEKL. There are 15 residues in the CDR3. V was shortened by 1 base and J by 2 bases, with 11 bases between the two germline ends. CDR3 nucleotide sequence: TGCGCCAGCAGCCAAGGAGAACGGCAAAACTATGGCTACACCTTC. Translating gives CASSQGERQNYGYTF.

The chain has TRBV28 and TRBJ1-1, with a weak D call TRBD1 (5 bases). The ends were cut back, 1 base at V and 4 bases at J, with 10 bases in the middle. From germline, CDR1 is MDHEN and CDR2 SYDVKM. CDR3 length: 14 amino acids. CDR3 nucleotides: TGTGCCAGCAGTTTATTCGGGGCCTCCACTGAAGCTTTCTTT. It translates to CASSLFGASTEAFF.

The chain joins TRBV4-1 to TRBJ2-1; D remains ambiguous. The CDR3 length is 16 residues. The germline gives CDR1 MGHRA, CDR2 YSYEKL. The V end was cut by 0 bases, the J end by 3 bases, with 12 bases between. CDR3 sequence: CASSQESSLLYNEQFF. DNA of the CDR3: TGCGCCAGCAGCCAAGAAAGCAGCTTACTCTACAATGAGCAGTTCTTC.

V usage is TRBV5-1 and J usage is TRBJ1-4; D not certain. Trimming stripped 0 bases from V and 3 bases from J, with 9 bases between. The V gene's germline CDR1 is SGHRS and CDR2 YFSETQ. The CDR3 totals 15 residues. The CDR3 bases are TGCGCCAGCAGCTTGGCCGGGCAGTCTAATGAAAAACTGTTTTTT. Translation: CASSLAGQSNEKLFF.

CDR3 bases: TGCGCCAGCAGCCAAAGCCAGGGGGACCAAGAGACCCAGTACTTC. Residues: CASSQSQGDQETQYF. The V call is TRBV4-1, the J call TRBJ2-5, with TRBD1 matching 7 bases. CDR3 length: 15 residues. Germline values: CDR1 MGHRA, CDR2 YSYEKL. Unmatched junction bases numbered 3, after V lost 2 bases and J lost 0 bases.

This chain connects TRBV27 to TRBJ2-3, with a tentative D call TRBD1 (5 bases). There are 11 residues in the CDR3. Germline V CDR1 and CDR2: MNHEY, SMNVEV (reference sequence). V lost 7 bases, J lost 7 bases, and 9 bases lay in between. The CDR3, as DNA: TGTGCCAGCAAACAGGCAAATACGCAGTATTTT. This encodes CASKQANTQYF.

This rearrangement joins TRBV28 to TRBJ2-1, with D uncertain. V lost 8 bases to trimming and J lost 9 bases, with 17 bases between them. This CDR3 is built from 13 residues. Germline assignment: CDR1 MDHEN and CDR2 SYDVKM. The CDR3 sequence is CASLGSSAAEQFF. For the CDR3, the DNA is TGTGCCAGCCTAGGGTCCTCGGCCGCTGAGCAGTTCTTC. Full variable domain (missing parts from reference TRBV28 and TRBJ2-1): DVKVTQSSRYLVKRTGEKVFLECVQDMDHENMFWYRQDPGLGLRLIYFSYDVKMKEKGDIPEGYSVSREKKERFSLILESASTNQTSMYLCASLGSSAAEQFFGPGTRLTVL.

V is TRBV28 and J is TRBJ1-2; TRBD1 might be the D (5 bases). The CDR3 runs 15 residues. Trimming took off 8 bases at V and 3 bases at J, with 19 bases between the two ends. Per the germline V gene, CDR1 is MDHEN and CDR2 is SYDVKM. This chain's CDR3 is CASSGGGGRDYGYTF. The CDR3, as DNA: TGTGCCAGCTCGGGCGGGGGGGGTAGAGACTATGGCTACACCTTC.

The V and J genes are TRBV6-4 and TRBJ2-3; possibly TRBD2 for D (5 bases). The V end was cut by 11 bases, the J end by 0 bases, with 12 bases between. The CDR3 is 13 amino acids. Germline values: CDR1 MRHNA, CDR2 SNTAGT. The CDR3 region has the DNA TGTGCCGCGGCCCGGGAAAGCACAGATACGCAGTATTTT. This codes for CAAARESTDTQYF.

The J gene is TRBJ2-2, the V gene TRBV11-3; the D is unclear. The CDR3 length is 13 residues. With 1 base removed from V and 5 bases from J, the gap between germline ends came to 5 bases. CDR1 and CDR2 from the germline V gene are SGHNT and YENEEA. The CDR3 here is CASSLAGTGELFF. The CDR3 bases are TGTGCCAGCAGCTTAGCCGGGACCGGGGAGCTGTTTTTT.

The rearrangement joins TRBV7-9 to TRBJ1-2; D unclear. The CDR3 length is 14 residues. The germline gives CDR1 SEHNR, CDR2 FQNEAQ (reference sequence). V lost 4 bases and J lost 8, with 17 bases in between. CDR3: CASSSQNRLGGYTF. For the CDR3, the DNA is TGTGCCAGCAGCTCCCAAAACCGCCTGGGGGGCTACACCTTC.

The chain links TRBV5-1 to TRBJ2-3, with D tentatively TRBD2 (6 bases). V lost 7 bases, J lost 0 bases, and 15 bases lay in between. The CDR3 has 15 amino acids. Germline CDR1 reads SGHRS; CDR2 reads YFSETQ. CDR3 nucleotides: TGCGCCAGCGCGGCGGGACGATCTAGCACAGATACGCAGTATTTT. Its translation is CASAAGRSSTDTQYF.

The J gene is TRBJ2-5, the V gene TRBV10-3; no clear D gene. Trimming cost V 4 bases and J 1 base, with 1 base left between them. Germline V CDR1 and CDR2: ENHRY, SYGVKD. The CDR3 spans 11 residues. Here the CDR3 reads CAISVQETQYF. The CDR3 DNA is TGTGCCATCAGTGTCCAAGAGACCCAGTACTTC.